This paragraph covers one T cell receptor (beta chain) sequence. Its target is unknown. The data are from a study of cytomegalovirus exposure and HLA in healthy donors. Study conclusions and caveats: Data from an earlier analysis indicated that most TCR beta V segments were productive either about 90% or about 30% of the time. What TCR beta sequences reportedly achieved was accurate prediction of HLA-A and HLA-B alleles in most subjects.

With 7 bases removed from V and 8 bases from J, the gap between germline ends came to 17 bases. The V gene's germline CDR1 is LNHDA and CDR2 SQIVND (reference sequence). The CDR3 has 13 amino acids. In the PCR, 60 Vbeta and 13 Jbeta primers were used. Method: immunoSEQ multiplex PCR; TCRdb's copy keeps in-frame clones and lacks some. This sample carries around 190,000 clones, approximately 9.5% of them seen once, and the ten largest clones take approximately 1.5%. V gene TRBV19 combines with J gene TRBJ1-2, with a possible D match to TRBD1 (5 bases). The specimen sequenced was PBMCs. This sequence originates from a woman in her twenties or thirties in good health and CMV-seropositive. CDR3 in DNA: TGTGCCAGTAACCCGCGGAGGGCAGGGGGCTACACCTTC. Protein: CASNPRRAGGYTF.